What follows describes a single T cell receptor (beta chain). The antigen remains unidentified. The TCR libraries each used total RNA (about 4,000 ng per library). TCRdb re-called the 5' RACE reads and shows each CDR3 protein once, DNA omitted. This sample's table has some 450,000 distinct CDR3 sequences. These data originate in a study of monozygotic twins with inflammatory bowel disease. The CDR3 is 16 residues long. CDR1 and CDR2 (germline): LNHDA, SQIVND (reference sequence). Overall study findings and caveats: Fewer clonotypes were shared with others by IBD patients than by healthy twins, especially with disease activity. Among twins, concordant and discordant pairs did not differ in repertoire similarity, possibly from limited power.

Sequencing used blood. This TCR came from a human donor with ulcerative colitis or Crohn's disease, or a healthy co-twin of an affected twin (not recorded which). The chain is built from TRBV19 and TRBJ2-5; TCRdb picks TRBD1, but there is no DNA to check that call. The CDR3 loop is CASSPLREGTRGTQYF.